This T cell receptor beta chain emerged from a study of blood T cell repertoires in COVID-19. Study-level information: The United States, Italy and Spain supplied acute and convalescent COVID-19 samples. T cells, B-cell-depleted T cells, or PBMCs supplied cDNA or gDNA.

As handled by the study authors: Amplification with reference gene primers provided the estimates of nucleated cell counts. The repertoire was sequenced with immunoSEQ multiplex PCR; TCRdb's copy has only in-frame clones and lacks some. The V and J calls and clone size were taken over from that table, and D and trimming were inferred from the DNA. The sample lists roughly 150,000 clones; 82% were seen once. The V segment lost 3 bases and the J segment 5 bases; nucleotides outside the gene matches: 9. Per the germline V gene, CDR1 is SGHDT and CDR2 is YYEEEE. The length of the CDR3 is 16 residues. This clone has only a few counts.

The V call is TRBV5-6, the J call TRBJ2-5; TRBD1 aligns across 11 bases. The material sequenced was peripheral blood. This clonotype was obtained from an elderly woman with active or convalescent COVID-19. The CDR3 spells CASSYRTGGRDETQYF. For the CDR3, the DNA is TGTGCCAGCAGCTACCGGACAGGGGGCAGAGATGAGACCCAGTACTTC.